The 8 T cell receptor beta chains given below trace back to one sample, sequenced in a study of CD8+CD57+ T cells in acquired aplastic anemia (dated by TCRdb to 2016 to 2018). TCRdb lists the instrument as Illumina HiSeq 2000. Genomic DNA was used as template for profiling of TCR beta VDJ combinations and CDR3 sequences. Starting from the raw public reads, TCRdb applied fastp trimming at Q25, assembled clones with MiXCR and retained in-frame beta chains. Rows are unified per CDR3 protein, each entry keeping the most common DNA and genes. The sample table holds 200,000 to 250,000 distinct CDR3 sequences, of which roughly 35% were seen once. Together, the top ten hold around 1.1% of the sample. The sequenced sample consisted of sorted CD4+, CD8+, or CD8+CD57+ T cells (not recorded which) from PBMCs. These receptors were collected from a human donor in good health, serving as a control.

This chain uses TRBV19 with TRBJ1-1; D call uncertain. The CDR3 totals 13 residues. Between the trimmed V and J ends, which lost 4 bases and 6 bases, there was a span of 12 bases. From germline, CDR1 is LNHDA and CDR2 SQIVND (reference sequence). The CDR3 reads CASSKNVGAEAFF. DNA for the CDR3: TGTGCCAGTAGTAAAAATGTAGGCGCTGAAGCTTTCTTT.

The chain carries TRBV29-1 and TRBJ2-1; 10 bases line up with TRBD2. Germline values: CDR1 SQVTM, CDR2 ANQGSEA. The CDR3 runs to 17 residues. V shed 6 bases and J 10 bases; nucleotides not matched to a gene: 21. The CDR3 protein is CSVSPHLTSGVVREQFF. Here the CDR3 DNA reads TGCAGCGTCTCCCCCCACCTTACTAGCGGGGTAGTGCGAGAGCAGTTCTTC.

This chain connects TRBV2 to TRBJ1-2; D may be TRBD1 (5 bases). Per the germline V gene, CDR1 is SNHLY and CDR2 is FYNNEI. Deletions cut 6 bases from V and 4 bases from J, with 18 bases between. The CDR3 spans 15 residues. The DNA of the CDR3 is TGTGCCAGCAGCTCGGGCGGGGGATCTACCTATGGCTACACCTTC. Translation gives CASSSGGGSTYGYTF.

The chain's CDR3 is CASGLILGQFGNTIYF. CDR3 DNA: TGTGCTAGTGGTTTGATCCTGGGTCAGTTTGGAAACACCATATATTTT. This chain connects TRBV12-5 to TRBJ1-3; D call uncertain. V shed 2 bases and J shed 3 bases, with 14 bases lying between them. This CDR3 spans 16 amino acids. Germline assignment: CDR1 LGHNT and CDR2 FRNRAP.

This chain connects TRBV30 to TRBJ2-4; D unresolved. The V end was cut by 0 bases, the J end by 3 bases, with 12 bases between. The CDR3 runs to 15 residues. Germline V gene data show CDR1 as GTSNPN and CDR2 as SVGIG (reference sequence). The CDR3 DNA reads TGTGCCTGGAGTGTACCTAGTTGGGGCAAAAACATTCAGTACTTC. Translating gives CAWSVPSWGKNIQYF.

This clonotype was seen a handful of times. This chain connects TRBV2 to TRBJ1-3, with 9 positions matching TRBD1. Germline-derived CDR1 and CDR2 are SNHLY and FYNNEI. With 8 bases clipped from V and 8 bases from J, the junction kept 10 bases outside the gene matches. This CDR3 contains 14 residues. CDR3 sequence reads: CASSPDRGSDTIYF. As DNA, the CDR3 is TGTGCCAGCTCACCTGACAGGGGGTCAGACACCATATATTTT.

This clonotype was seen repeatedly, ten times or more. The chain couples TRBV19 to TRBJ1-1; D is ambiguous. Germline V gene data show CDR1 as LNHDA and CDR2 as SQIVND (reference sequence). V lost 4 bases and J 1 base, leaving 13 bases between the germline ends. The CDR3 runs to 15 residues. The CDR3 is CASSTQHGPNTEAFF. In DNA form, the CDR3 reads TGTGCCAGTAGTACCCAACATGGACCGAACACTGAAGCTTTCTTT.

This clonotype showed up many times. In DNA form, the CDR3 reads TGTGCCAGCAGCCGAACCGGGACAGGGGCCTACGAGCAGTACTTC. Protein: CASSRTGTGAYEQYF. The rearrangement joins TRBV6-1 to TRBJ2-7; 10 nucleotides align to TRBD1. The CDR3 length is 15 residues. V lost 6 bases, J lost 2 bases, and 7 bases stayed unmatched. Germline CDR1 is MNHNS and CDR2 is SASEGT.